These T cell receptor beta chains were read from a single sample in a study of shared T cell receptors in the human thymus. The method was immunoSEQ multiplex PCR; TCRdb's version includes in-frame clones alone and lacks a portion of them. The sample carries roughly 660,000 clones, more than 75% recorded once. The same data also contributed to another study, on human thymus T cells.

The sequencing input was thymocytes. These receptors came from a boy in the first two years of life with a congenital heart defect. Both conserved end residues are part of each CDR3. D genes are given only for firm matches. Not every row has a clone size; where given, it reads once, few, many or a size class.

v_gene: TRBV6-7; abundance: -; d_gene: TRBD2; j_gene: TRBJ2-1; CDR3nt: TGTGCCAGCAGTTGCCCCCGGCCTAGCGGGACCTACAATGAGCAGTTCTTC; CDR3aa: CASSCPRPSGTYNEQFF
v_gene: TRBV2; abundance: few; d_gene: TRBD2; j_gene: TRBJ2-1; CDR3nt: TGTGCCAGCAGTGAACCACGGAACGCGCAACAGGGACTAGCGGGCCCAAATGAGCAGTTCTTC; CDR3aa: CASSEPRNAQQGLAGPNEQFF
v_gene: TRBV7-9; abundance: -; d_gene: TRBD1; j_gene: TRBJ1-2; CDR3nt: TGTGCCAGCAGCTTAAGGGGGTTCGACAGGGACTATGGCTACACCTTC; CDR3aa: CASSLRGFDRDYGYTF
v_gene: TRBV14; abundance: -; d_gene: -; j_gene: TRBJ2-3; CDR3nt: TGTGCCAGCAAGGCTAGCGACACAGATACGCAGTATTTT; CDR3aa: CASKASDTDTQYF
v_gene: TRBV28; abundance: once; d_gene: TRBD2; j_gene: TRBJ2-7; CDR3nt: TGTGCCAGCAGTTCTGAGGGGGAAACTAGCGGGAGTATGAGCGGCGAGCAGTACTTC; CDR3aa: CASSSEGETSGSMSGEQYF
v_gene: TRBV21-1; abundance: -; d_gene: -; j_gene: TRBJ1-2; CDR3nt: TGTGCCAGCAGCAAATCAAACCGACAGGGGAACTATGGCTACACCTTC; CDR3aa: CASSKSNRQGNYGYTF
v_gene: TRBV2; abundance: -; d_gene: TRBD1; j_gene: TRBJ2-7; CDR3nt: TGTGCCAGCAGTGTACGGACAGGGCTCGAGCAGTACTTC; CDR3aa: CASSVRTGLEQYF
v_gene: TRBV28; abundance: -; d_gene: -; j_gene: TRBJ1-5; CDR3nt: TGTGCCAGCATAGGTCCCGGGTTTAGCAATCAGCCCCAGCATTTT; CDR3aa: CASIGPGFSNQPQHF
v_gene: TRBV4-2; abundance: few; d_gene: TRBD2; j_gene: TRBJ2-3; CDR3nt: TGTGCCAGCAGCCAAGAAGGCGAGGAGGCGGGGCGGGAGGTCACAGATACGCAGTATTTT; CDR3aa: CASSQEGEEAGREVTDTQYF
v_gene: TRBV5-6; abundance: -; d_gene: -; j_gene: TRBJ2-2; CDR3nt: TGTGCCAGCAGCTTAAGATGGCGGCAATCGAACACCGGGGAGCTGTTTTTT; CDR3aa: CASSLRWRQSNTGELFF
v_gene: TRBV7-9; abundance: once; d_gene: -; j_gene: TRBJ2-5; CDR3nt: TGTGCCAGCAGCCCCCCCGAGGGAGAGACCCAGTACTTC; CDR3aa: CASSPPEGETQYF
v_gene: TRBV6-1; abundance: -; d_gene: -; j_gene: TRBJ1-1; CDR3nt: TGTGCCAGCTGGGGGGGGTCGGGAACTGAAGCTTTCTTT; CDR3aa: CASWGGSGTEAFF
v_gene: TRBV27; abundance: -; d_gene: TRBD1; j_gene: TRBJ1-5; CDR3nt: TGTGCCAGCAGTCCACTGACCCGGGACAGCCCGTATAGCAATCAGCCCCAGCATTTT; CDR3aa: CASSPLTRDSPYSNQPQHF
v_gene: TRBV18; abundance: -; d_gene: -; j_gene: TRBJ1-2; CDR3nt: TGTGCCAGCTCACCACCGTCGGGGGGCGCGGATGGCTACACCTTC; CDR3aa: CASSPPSGGADGYTF
v_gene: TRBV4-3; abundance: few; d_gene: -; j_gene: TRBJ1-3; CDR3nt: TGCGCCAGCAGCCAACCAGGACAGCCCTCTGGAAACACCATATATTTT; CDR3aa: CASSQPGQPSGNTIYF
v_gene: TRBV5-1; abundance: -; d_gene: TRBD1; j_gene: TRBJ2-1; CDR3nt: TGCGCCAGCAGCCCGGAAAGACAGGGGGCTGGATCCTACAATGAGCAGTTCTTC; CDR3aa: CASSPERQGAGSYNEQFF
v_gene: TRBV13; abundance: -; d_gene: TRBD2; j_gene: TRBJ2-7; CDR3nt: TGTGCCAGCAGCTTAGAGGTAGCGGGTACTAGCTCCTACGAGCAGTACTTC; CDR3aa: CASSLEVAGTSSYEQYF
v_gene: TRBV11-2; abundance: -; d_gene: -; j_gene: TRBJ1-1; CDR3nt: TGTGCCAGCAGCTTTAGAGGGTCAAGGATGGGCACTGAAGCTTTCTTT; CDR3aa: CASSFRGSRMGTEAFF
v_gene: TRBV2; abundance: -; d_gene: -; j_gene: TRBJ2-7; CDR3nt: TGTGCCAGCAGAGAATGGGGGGACGAGCAGTACTTC; CDR3aa: CASREWGDEQYF
v_gene: TRBV18; abundance: -; d_gene: TRBD1; j_gene: TRBJ1-5; CDR3nt: TGTGCCAGCTCACTTCAACAGGGGTATCAGCCCCAGCATTTT; CDR3aa: CASSLQQGYQPQHF
v_gene: TRBV30; abundance: -; d_gene: TRBD2; j_gene: TRBJ2-1; CDR3nt: TGTGCCTGGAGCCTCCTCGGACTAGCGGGAGGCAACAATGAGCAGTTCTTC; CDR3aa: CAWSLLGLAGGNNEQFF
v_gene: TRBV27; abundance: -; d_gene: -; j_gene: TRBJ2-4; CDR3nt: TGTGCCAGCACTTCTTCCGGGGCCAAAAACATTCAGTACTTC; CDR3aa: CASTSSGAKNIQYF
v_gene: TRBV10-1; abundance: -; d_gene: TRBD2; j_gene: TRBJ2-1; CDR3nt: TGCGCCACCGGACTAGCGGGAAGACACAATGAGCAGTTCTTC; CDR3aa: CATGLAGRHNEQFF
v_gene: TRBV4-2; abundance: -; d_gene: -; j_gene: TRBJ2-1; CDR3nt: TGTGCCAGCAGCCAAGACGGACTGGCTGATGAGCAGTTCTTC; CDR3aa: CASSQDGLADEQFF
v_gene: TRBV7-9; abundance: -; d_gene: TRBD1; j_gene: TRBJ2-5; CDR3nt: TGTGCCAGCAGCCTGAGGCGGGACAGGGGCCAAGAGACCCAGTACTTC; CDR3aa: CASSLRRDRGQETQYF
v_gene: TRBV4-1; abundance: -; d_gene: TRBD1; j_gene: TRBJ1-1; CDR3nt: TGCGCCAGCAGCCAGAGATCCGGGACAGGGGGTCCCCCTCCGATGAACACTGAAGCTTTCTTT; CDR3aa: CASSQRSGTGGPPPMNTEAFF
v_gene: TRBV27; abundance: -; d_gene: -; j_gene: TRBJ2-2; CDR3nt: TGTGCCAGCAGCGCCCGCGGGAAGAACACCGGGGAGCTGTTTTTT; CDR3aa: CASSARGKNTGELFF
v_gene: TRBV19; abundance: few; d_gene: TRBD1; j_gene: TRBJ1-4; CDR3nt: TGTGCCAGTGGTGACAGGGGAGAAAAACTGTTTTTT; CDR3aa: CASGDRGEKLFF
v_gene: TRBV6-1; abundance: few; d_gene: TRBD1; j_gene: TRBJ1-5; CDR3nt: TGTGCCAGCAGTGTCACAGGGGTTAGCAATCAGCCCCAGCATTTT; CDR3aa: CASSVTGVSNQPQHF
v_gene: TRBV20-1; abundance: -; d_gene: TRBD2; j_gene: TRBJ2-4; CDR3nt: TGCAGTGCGGGGAGGGACATTCAGTACTTC; CDR3aa: CSAGRDIQYF
v_gene: TRBV29-1; abundance: -; d_gene: TRBD1; j_gene: TRBJ1-2; CDR3nt: TGCAGCGTAGACAGGGCGGACTATGGCTACACCTTC; CDR3aa: CSVDRADYGYTF
v_gene: TRBV14; abundance: -; d_gene: -; j_gene: TRBJ2-3; CDR3nt: TGTGCCAGCAGCCAAGATAGGAGGGGACCTCAAGCGGCAGATACGCAGTATTTT; CDR3aa: CASSQDRRGPQAADTQYF
v_gene: TRBV18; abundance: -; d_gene: TRBD1; j_gene: TRBJ1-1; CDR3nt: TGTGCCAGCTCACCACCAGAATCACAGGGGGCGGACAACACTGAAGCTTTCTTT; CDR3aa: CASSPPESQGADNTEAFF
v_gene: TRBV13; abundance: once; d_gene: -; j_gene: TRBJ1-2; CDR3nt: TGTGCCAGCAGCCCTGGGGGGGAAGGCTATGGCTACACCTTC; CDR3aa: CASSPGGEGYGYTF
v_gene: TRBV9; abundance: -; d_gene: TRBD2; j_gene: TRBJ2-7; CDR3nt: TGTGCCAGCAGCGTAGGTACTAGCGGGAGCTCCTACGAGCAGTACTTC; CDR3aa: CASSVGTSGSSYEQYF
v_gene: TRBV25-1; abundance: -; d_gene: -; j_gene: TRBJ1-1; CDR3nt: TGTGCCAGCAGTAATATGAGGACTGAAGCTTTCTTT; CDR3aa: CASSNMRTEAFF
v_gene: TRBV6-5; abundance: -; d_gene: TRBD2; j_gene: TRBJ2-5; CDR3nt: TGTGCCAGCAGTTACGAGGGAGGGGAGACCCAGTACTTC; CDR3aa: CASSYEGGETQYF
v_gene: TRBV7-9; abundance: -; d_gene: TRBD1; j_gene: TRBJ1-2; CDR3nt: TGTGCCAGCAGTTCCCCGGGACAGGGGGCCGCTAACTATGGCTACACCTTC; CDR3aa: CASSSPGQGAANYGYTF
v_gene: TRBV29-1; abundance: -; d_gene: TRBD1; j_gene: TRBJ2-7; CDR3nt: TGCAGCGTTGACGGGCAGGGGGCCTACGAGCAGTACTTC; CDR3aa: CSVDGQGAYEQYF
v_gene: TRBV27; abundance: -; d_gene: TRBD1; j_gene: TRBJ2-5; CDR3nt: TGTGCCAGCAGAGGGGGCCGGGAGACCCAGTACTTC; CDR3aa: CASRGGRETQYF
v_gene: TRBV19; abundance: -; d_gene: -; j_gene: TRBJ1-1; CDR3nt: TGTGCCAGTCTGGGCCCTATGAACACTGAAGCTTTCTTT; CDR3aa: CASLGPMNTEAFF
v_gene: TRBV4-3; abundance: few; d_gene: -; j_gene: TRBJ2-1; CDR3nt: TGCGCCAGCAGCCAGCAACCCGGGACTCCCTCCTACAATGAGCAGTTCTTC; CDR3aa: CASSQQPGTPSYNEQFF
v_gene: TRBV10-3; abundance: few; d_gene: -; j_gene: TRBJ2-7; CDR3nt: TGTGCCATCCGGTGGCGGGAACACTCCTACGAGCAGTACTTC; CDR3aa: CAIRWREHSYEQYF
v_gene: TRBV13; abundance: -; d_gene: TRBD2; j_gene: TRBJ2-7; CDR3nt: TGTGCCAGCAGCCCTCGGGGGGGGAGCGGGCATGAGCAGTACTTC; CDR3aa: CASSPRGGSGHEQYF
v_gene: TRBV28; abundance: -; d_gene: TRBD1; j_gene: TRBJ1-1; CDR3nt: TGTGCCAGCAGCCCTAAGCGGGGACAGGGAGTCGCTGAAGCTTTCTTT; CDR3aa: CASSPKRGQGVAEAFF
v_gene: TRBV5-6; abundance: -; d_gene: TRBD2; j_gene: TRBJ2-7; CDR3nt: TGTGCCAGCAGCAGGTGGTCTAGCGGTTTTAGCTCCTACGAGCAGTACTTC; CDR3aa: CASSRWSSGFSSYEQYF
v_gene: TRBV27; abundance: -; d_gene: TRBD2; j_gene: TRBJ2-1; CDR3nt: TGTGCCAGCAGTCGTGCCTTAGGACTAGCGTTTGATGAGCAGTTCTTC; CDR3aa: CASSRALGLAFDEQFF
v_gene: TRBV30; abundance: -; d_gene: TRBD2; j_gene: TRBJ2-7; CDR3nt: TGTGCCTGGAGCACAGGGGTCGGGACTAGCGGGAGGGCCGTGCACGAGCAGTACTTC; CDR3aa: CAWSTGVGTSGRAVHEQYF
v_gene: TRBV29-1; abundance: once; d_gene: TRBD2; j_gene: TRBJ2-2; CDR3nt: TGCAGCGTTGAAGGGGTAGCGGGAGCGGGTACCGGGGAGCTGTTTTTT; CDR3aa: CSVEGVAGAGTGELFF
v_gene: TRBV5-1; abundance: -; d_gene: -; j_gene: TRBJ2-5; CDR3nt: TGCGCCAGCAGCCCCGGGGACTCAGAGACCCAGTACTTC; CDR3aa: CASSPGDSETQYF
v_gene: TRBV6-5; abundance: -; d_gene: -; j_gene: TRBJ2-3; CDR3nt: TGTGCCAGCAGTTACACGGCAGGGGTGGACACAGATACGCAGTATTTT; CDR3aa: CASSYTAGVDTDTQYF
v_gene: TRBV9; abundance: -; d_gene: TRBD2; j_gene: TRBJ2-2; CDR3nt: TGTGCCAGCAGCGTAGGACCCCCCACTAGCGGGACCCCCGGGGAGCTGTTTTTT; CDR3aa: CASSVGPPTSGTPGELFF
v_gene: TRBV12-2; abundance: once; d_gene: -; j_gene: TRBJ1-2; CDR3nt: TGTGCAAGTCGCTTAGCCTCCCGATGGCAGGGGATCTATGGCTACACCTTC; CDR3aa: CASRLASRWQGIYGYTF
v_gene: TRBV15; abundance: -; d_gene: -; j_gene: TRBJ1-4; CDR3nt: TGTGCCACCAGCATGGATTGTGCTTGGGGGGACCACGGTACAACTAATGAAAAACTGTTTTTT; CDR3aa: CATSMDCAWGDHGTTNEKLFF
v_gene: TRBV7-6; abundance: -; d_gene: TRBD1; j_gene: TRBJ1-2; CDR3nt: TGTGCCAGCAGCCCACCGGGACAGATTTATGGCTACACCTTC; CDR3aa: CASSPPGQIYGYTF